The next 9 T cell receptor beta chains were all read from a single sample in a study of T cells after posttransplantation cyclophosphamide. Clones were sequenced by immunoSEQ multiplex PCR, and TCRdb holds only the in-frame ones, with some missing. This table has more than 8,500 clones, roughly 89% appearing once. The sample comprised memory CD4+ T cells sorted from PBMCs. These receptors were collected from a woman aged 55-70 years in good health, CMV-negative, and a related stem cell transplant donor.

V gene TRBV5-1 combines with J gene TRBJ1-1, with D tentatively TRBD1 (5 bases). Per the germline V gene, CDR1 is SGHRS and CDR2 is YFSETQ. Trimming shortened V by 2 bases and J by 0 bases, and 17 bases separated the two germline ends. This CDR3 contains 17 residues. CDR3: CASSFDRRGIMNTEAFF. CDR3 nucleotides: TGCGCCAGCAGCTTCGACCGTCGGGGGATCATGAACACTGAAGCTTTCTTT. Filled out from reference TRBV5-1 and TRBJ1-1, the complete variable domain reads KAGVTQTPRYLIKTRGQQVTLSCSPISGHRSVSWYQQTPGQGLQFLFEYFSETQRNKGNFPGRFSGRQFSNSRSEMNVSTLELGDSALYLCASSFDRRGIMNTEAFFGQGTRLTVV.

This clone was recorded a few times. The genes are TRBV6-1 and TRBJ2-1; 9 bases match TRBD2. Per germline, CDR1 MNHNS and CDR2 SASEGT. This CDR3 is 15 amino acids long. The V segment lost 6 bases and the J segment 9 bases; nucleotides outside the gene matches: 12. The CDR3 region is CASRALGLAPGEQFF. As DNA, the CDR3 is TGTGCCAGCAGGGCCCTGGGACTAGCACCGGGTGAGCAGTTCTTC.

The chain recombines TRBV5-1 with TRBJ2-5, with 9 bases lining up with TRBD2. The J call is uncertain, as TRBJ2-7 better fits the DNA end. Per germline, CDR1 SGHRS and CDR2 YFSETQ. CDR3 length: 15 amino acids. The CDR3 is CASSSEAGGTYEQYF. As DNA, the CDR3 is TGCGCCAGCAGCTCGGAGGCGGGAGGGACCTACGAGCAGTACTTC.

J is TRBJ1-6 and V is TRBV27, with 7 nucleotides matching TRBD1. CDR1 MNHEY and CDR2 SMNVEV come from the germline V gene (reference sequence). CDR3 size: 16 residues. V was pared by 5 bases and J by 5 bases, with 9 bases of the junction left unmatched. The CDR3 nucleotides read TGTGCCAGCAGTCTCACAGGGGTTTGGGATAATTCACCCCTCCACTTT. This gives the protein CASSLTGVWDNSPLHF.

The rearrangement uses TRBV7-2 and TRBJ1-5; 7 positions match TRBD1. CDR1 and CDR2 (germline): SGHTA, FQGNSA. This CDR3 region has 12 residues. The trim removed 2 bases at V and 12 bases at J, leaving 4 bases unmatched. Here the CDR3 DNA reads TGTGCCAGCAGCTTAACCGGGACAGACCAGCATTTT. The encoded protein is CASSLTGTDQHF.

This chain links TRBV29-1 with TRBJ1-1; perhaps TRBD1 as D (5 bases). Trimming pared 4 bases from V and 5 bases from J, leaving 14 bases between. This CDR3 is built from 13 residues. Per germline, CDR1 SQVTM and CDR2 ANQGSEA. The CDR3 DNA is TGCAGCGTTGTTCAGGGCTCCTGGACTGAAGCTTTCTTT. The encoded protein is CSVVQGSWTEAFF.

The chain carries TRBV30 and TRBJ2-7, with TRBD2 matching over 11 bases. V shed 2 bases and J 4 bases; nucleotides not matched to a gene: 13. The germline V gene encodes CDR1 GTSNPN and CDR2 SVGIG (reference sequence). The CDR3 length is 17 residues. CDR3 nucleotide sequence: TGTGCCTGGAGTCGGCTAGCGGGAGGACCCGGATTATACGAGCAGTACTTC. Its translation is CAWSRLAGGPGLYEQYF.

This clone was seen a single time. The rearrangement joins TRBV5-6 to TRBJ2-2, with a possible D match to TRBD2 (6 bases). The germline V and J ends were trimmed by 6 bases and 0 bases, with 15 bases remaining between them. Looked up from germline, CDR1 is SGHDT and CDR2 is YYEEEE. The CDR3 covers 16 residues. The CDR3 DNA reads TGTGCCAGCACCCTAGGGCTAGCGACGAACACCGGGGAGCTGTTTTTT. Encoded protein: CASTLGLATNTGELFF.

The chain recombines TRBV19 with TRBJ2-7, with 9 positions matching TRBD1. Germline V lookup: CDR1 LNHDA, CDR2 SQIVND (reference sequence). The V segment lost 5 bases and the J segment 1 base; nucleotides outside the gene matches: 6. CDR3 length: 15 amino acids. The CDR3 loop reads CASSETGTGSYEQYF. CDR3 coding DNA: TGTGCCAGTAGTGAGACCGGGACAGGGTCCTACGAGCAGTACTTC.